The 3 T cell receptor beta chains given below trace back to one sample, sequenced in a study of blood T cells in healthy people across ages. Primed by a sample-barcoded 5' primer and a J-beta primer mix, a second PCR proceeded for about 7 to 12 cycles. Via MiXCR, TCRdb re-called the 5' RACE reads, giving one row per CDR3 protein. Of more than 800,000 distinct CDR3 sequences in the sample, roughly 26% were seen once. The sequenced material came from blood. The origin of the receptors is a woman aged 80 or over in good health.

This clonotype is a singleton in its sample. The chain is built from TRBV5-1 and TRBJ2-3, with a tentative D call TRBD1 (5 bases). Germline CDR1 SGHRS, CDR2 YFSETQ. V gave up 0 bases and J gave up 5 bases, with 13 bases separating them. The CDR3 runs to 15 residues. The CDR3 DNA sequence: TGCGCCAGCAGCTTGGCGCAGGGTGTGGGAGATACGCAGTATTTT. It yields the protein CASSLAQGVGDTQYF.

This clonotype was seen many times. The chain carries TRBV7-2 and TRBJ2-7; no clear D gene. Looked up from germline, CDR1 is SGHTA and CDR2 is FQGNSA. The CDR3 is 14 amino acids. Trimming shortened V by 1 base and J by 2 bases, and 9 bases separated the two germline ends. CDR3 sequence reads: CASSLGLAAYEQYF. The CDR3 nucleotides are TGTGCCAGCAGCTTAGGCTTGGCAGCCTACGAGCAGTACTTC.

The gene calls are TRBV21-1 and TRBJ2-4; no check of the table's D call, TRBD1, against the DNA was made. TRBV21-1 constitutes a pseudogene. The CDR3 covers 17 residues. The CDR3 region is CASSPLPPGRIPWAQYF. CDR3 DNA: TGTGCCAGCAGCCCCTTACCCCCGGGACGGATTCCTTGGGCGCAGTACTTC.